This is a list of T cell receptor beta chains from one sample in a study of post-analysis software for immune sequencing data. TCRdb independently ran MiXCR on the PCR reads; one entry per CDR3 protein. The sample has roughly 730,000 distinct CDR3 sequences, 30% seen once. Sample: blood. Source of these receptors: a girl between 5 and 17 years old with multiple sclerosis. Both conserved end residues are part of each CDR3. D genes are given only for firm matches. Rows may omit the clone size; those that give it use once, few, many or a size class.

D gene	V gene	clone size	J gene	CDR3 DNA	CDR3 protein
-	TRBV20-1	-	TRBJ1-6	TGCAGTGCTACCCAACTGGCAGCCCGGGTTTCACCCCTCCACTTT	CSATQLAARVSPLHF
TRBD1	TRBV28	-	TRBJ2-4	TGTGCCAGCAGTTTATGGAGGCCGGGACAGGGGTCAAAAAACATTCAGTACTTC	CASSLWRPGQGSKNIQYF
-	TRBV9	-	TRBJ2-2	TGTGCCAGCAGCGTAGTCGGTCTGAACACCGGGGAGCTGTTTTTT	CASSVVGLNTGELFF
-	TRBV29-1	-	TRBJ2-3	TGCAGCGCCCTGACAGGAACAGATACGCAGTATTTT	CSALTGTDTQYF
TRBD1	TRBV7-2	few	TRBJ1-5	TGTGCCAGCAGCCGAGGACAGGGGATTGGCAATCAGCCCCAGCATTTT	CASSRGQGIGNQPQHF
-	TRBV20-1	-	TRBJ1-5	TGCAGTGCTCAGGGAAGGGTTAACAATCAGCCCCAGCATTTT	CSAQGRVNNQPQHF
-	TRBV7-9	few	TRBJ2-4	TGTGCCAGCAGGGACGGACTTTTAGCCAAAAACATTCAGTACTTC	CASRDGLLAKNIQYF
-	TRBV4-3	many	TRBJ2-3	TGCGCCAGCAGCCGCAGTGGGGATACGCAGTATTTT	CASSRSGDTQYF
TRBD1	TRBV29-1	-	TRBJ2-7	TGCAGCGTTGGGCCTCGACAGGGGAACTACGAGCAGTACTTC	CSVGPRQGNYEQYF
-	TRBV29-1	-	TRBJ2-4	TGCAGCGTTGCCTGGGGTGCCAAAAACATTCAGTACTTC	CSVAWGAKNIQYF
-	TRBV12-3/TRBV12-4	-	TRBJ1-5	TGTGCCAGCAGTTTAGTGAGCGGAGGCAATCAGCCCCAGCATTTT	CASSLVSGGNQPQHF
-	TRBV5-1	-	TRBJ2-2	TGCGCCAGCAGCTTGGCCGGACCCTCGACCACCGGGGAGCTGTTTTTT	CASSLAGPSTTGELFF
-	TRBV7-6	-	TRBJ1-1	TGTGCCAGCAGCTTCAACACTTGGACTGGGGGGAACACTGAAGCTTTCTTT	CASSFNTWTGGNTEAFF
-	TRBV7-9	-	TRBJ2-7	TGTGCCAGCAGCTTAGCGTCCCGGGGCCCCGAGGGACCAAACTACGAGCAGTACTTC	CASSLASRGPEGPNYEQYF
-	TRBV15	-	TRBJ1-1	TGTGCCACCAGCAGGTCAAGGAACACTGAAGCTTTCTTT	CATSRSRNTEAFF
-	TRBV27	-	TRBJ2-5	TGTGCCAGCAGTTTATCGGGCCGACCTGAAGAGACCCAGTACTTC	CASSLSGRPEETQYF
-	TRBV6-1	-	TRBJ2-7	TGTGCCAGCAGTGAAGGAATCGGTAGGCCCTACGAGCAGTACTTC	CASSEGIGRPYEQYF
-	TRBV7-9	few	TRBJ1-1	TGTGCCAGCAGCTTACCGGGGGCGCAAGGTGAAGCTTTCTTT	CASSLPGAQGEAFF
TRBD2	TRBV4-1	-	TRBJ2-3	TGCGCCAGCAGCCAAGAGGGCGGCGGGGGGAGCACAGATACGCAGTATTTT	CASSQEGGGGSTDTQYF
TRBD2	TRBV10-3	-	TRBJ2-7	TGTCCCATCAGTGAGTCGTTTGGGACTAGAGCCTACGAGCAGTACTTC	CPISESFGTRAYEQYF
TRBD1	TRBV29-1	few	TRBJ2-3	TGCAGCGTAGCTGAGACAGGGGGGGCAGATACGCAGTATTTT	CSVAETGGADTQYF
-	TRBV25-1	-	TRBJ1-2	TGTGCCAGCAGTGACGGCAGATCCTATGGCTACACCTTC	CASSDGRSYGYTF
-	TRBV2	-	TRBJ2-1	TGTGCCAGTCTATCCGGGTCCGCTATGAATGAGCAGTTCTTC	CASLSGSAMNEQFF
-	TRBV20-1	-	TRBJ1-1	TGCAGTGCTCCCTTCGGAGAAGCTTTCTTT	CSAPFGEAFF
TRBD2	TRBV4-1	few	TRBJ2-3	TGCGCCAGCAGCCAAGATGCAGCGGGGGGGGACACAGATACGCAGTATTTT	CASSQDAAGGDTDTQYF
-	TRBV10-3	-	TRBJ2-3	TGTGCCATCAGTGCCACCAGCGGCACAGATACGCAGTATTTT	CAISATSGTDTQYF
TRBD1	TRBV28	-	TRBJ2-7	TGTGCCAGCAGTTTCATCGACAGGGTCCAGAAAGGCGAGCAGTACTTC	CASSFIDRVQKGEQYF